Below are 30 T cell receptor beta chains sequenced from a single sample in a study of cytomegalovirus exposure and HLA in healthy donors. Generated by immunoSEQ multiplex PCR, the TCRdb table keeps only in-frame clones and is missing some. The table includes 220,000 or so clones, roughly 88% detected once. Sequenced sample: PBMCs. These receptors all stem from a woman aged 25 to 39 in good health and CMV-seropositive.

V usage is TRBV25-1 and J usage is TRBJ1-2; D is unclear. The germline V gene has CDR1 MGHDK and CDR2 SYGVNS. The CDR3 runs 16 residues. Trimming removed 1 base at V and 4 bases at J, with 16 bases between. CDR3 DNA: TGTGCCAGCAGTGAATCTGCCCCAGGAGGCCGCTATGGCTACACCTTC. This translates into CASSESAPGGRYGYTF.

This sequence joins TRBV5-1 and TRBJ2-2; maybe TRBD1 (5 bases). Germline assignment: CDR1 SGHRS and CDR2 YFSETQ. Trimming removed 2 bases at V and 4 bases at J, with 15 bases between. CDR3 length: 16 residues. The CDR3 is CASSLQGAQGTGELFF. CDR3 nucleotide sequence: TGCGCCAGCAGCTTACAAGGGGCTCAAGGCACCGGGGAGCTGTTTTTT.

The gene calls are TRBV7-2 and TRBJ2-2; possibly TRBD2 for D (5 bases). Germline CDR1 and CDR2: SGHTA and FQGNSA. With 5 bases removed from V and 9 bases from J, the gap between germline ends came to 16 bases. This CDR3 is built from 14 residues. CDR3 sequence reads: CASSPGLQNRELFF. CDR3 DNA: TGTGCCAGCAGCCCCGGACTCCAGAATCGGGAGCTGTTTTTT. Full variable domain (outside the CDR3, taken from reference TRBV7-2 and TRBJ2-2): GAGVSQSPSNKVTEKGKDVELRCDPISGHTALYWYRQSLGQGLEFLIYFQGNSAPDKSGLPSDRFSAERTGGSVSTLTIQRTQQEDSAVYLCASSPGLQNRELFFGEGSRLTVL.

The chain employs TRBV7-8 and TRBJ2-7, with 9 nucleotides matching TRBD1. This CDR3 is built from 15 residues. CDR1 and CDR2 from the germline V gene are SGHVS and FQNEAQ. With V trimmed by 1 base and J by 7 bases, 8 bases remained unmatched. CDR3 residues: CASSLGEQGAREQYF. CDR3 sequence (DNA): TGTGCCAGCAGCTTAGGGGAACAGGGGGCGAGGGAGCAGTACTTC.

The V call is TRBV6-1, the J call TRBJ1-5; unclear D gene. Between the trimmed V and J ends, which lost 5 bases and 1 base, there was a span of 12 bases. This CDR3 is 15 amino acids long. The germline V gene has CDR1 MNHNS and CDR2 SASEGT. In DNA form, the CDR3 reads TGTGCCAGCAGTAAGTATCGAGAAAGCAATCAGCCCCAGCATTTT. Translation gives CASSKYRESNQPQHF.

This clone was counted between two and nine times. This chain connects TRBV25-1 to TRBJ1-2; D perhaps matches TRBD1 (5 bases). V was cut by 4 bases and J by 8 bases, with 14 bases left in between. Germline CDR1 is MGHDK and CDR2 is SYGVNS. There are 13 residues in the CDR3. CDR3 nucleotide sequence: TGTGCCAGCAGTGGGGGACGTGGTGTGGGCTACACCTTC. It specifies CASSGGRGVGYTF.

The V gene is TRBV6-5, the J gene TRBJ1-2, with D possibly matching TRBD1 (6 bases). CDR3 length: 11 residues. CDR1 and CDR2 (germline): MNHEY, SVGAGI. V lost 7 bases and J 8 bases, leaving 11 bases between the germline ends. DNA for the CDR3: TGTGCCAGCACCAGGGGAGGAGGCTACACCTTC. It encodes CASTRGGGYTF.

This chain links TRBV4-2 with TRBJ1-1; TRBD1 matches 7 bases. The ends lost 6 bases at V and 3 bases at J; junction bases unmatched: 10. CDR3 length: 15 residues. CDR1 is LGHNA, CDR2 YNFKEQ, per germline. The CDR3 sequence is CASSPSRQGDTEAFF. In DNA form, the CDR3 reads TGTGCCAGCAGTCCCAGCCGCCAGGGGGACACTGAAGCTTTCTTT.

This clone occurred once. This rearrangement joins TRBV5-1 to TRBJ1-5; D ambiguous. With 5 bases removed from V and 4 bases from J, the gap between germline ends came to 10 bases. CDR1 SGHRS and CDR2 YFSETQ come from the germline V gene. The CDR3 contains 13 residues. The CDR3 nucleotides are TGCGCCAGCAGTCAGGAGCTGAATCAGCCCCAGCATTTT. It codes for CASSQELNQPQHF.

CDR3 bases: TGTGCCAGCAGCGTAGAGGGCCCCACAGATACGCAGTATTTT. As protein: CASSVEGPTDTQYF. The chain uses TRBV9 and TRBJ2-3, with unresolved D. Germline V gene lookup returns CDR1 SGDLS and CDR2 YYNGEE. The CDR3 runs 14 residues. Trimming took 0 bases from V and 2 from J, leaving 7 bases between them.

The CDR3 bases are TGTGCCAGCTCACCGACAGGTTTTGGAGATACGCAGTATTTT. It codes for CASSPTGFGDTQYF. The chain has TRBV18 and TRBJ2-3; D might be TRBD1 (6 bases). This CDR3 region has 14 residues. The ends were cut back, 3 bases at V and 5 bases at J, with 12 bases in the middle. The germline CDR1 and CDR2 sequences are KGHSH and LQKENI.

The CDR3 coding sequence is TGCGCCAGCAGCTTGGGTGCGACTAGTACTGTGCAGTACTTC. It codes for CASSLGATSTVQYF. V is TRBV5-1 and J is TRBJ2-7, with D perhaps matching TRBD2 (6 bases). Trimming stripped 0 bases from V and 9 bases from J, with 16 bases between. Germline-derived CDR1 and CDR2 are SGHRS and YFSETQ. This CDR3 has 14 residues. Supplemented by reference TRBV5-1 and TRBJ2-7, the full variable domain reads KAGVTQTPRYLIKTRGQQVTLSCSPISGHRSVSWYQQTPGQGLQFLFEYFSETQRNKGNFPGRFSGRQFSNSRSEMNVSTLELGDSALYLCASSLGATSTVQYFGPGTRLTVT.

This chain links TRBV29-1 with TRBJ2-1; 10 bases line up with TRBD2. The length of the CDR3 is 20 residues. With 6 bases clipped from V and 0 bases from J, the junction kept 20 bases outside the gene matches. Per the germline V gene, CDR1 is SQVTM and CDR2 is ANQGSEA. The CDR3 is CSVAIRLAGLPSSSYNEQFF. The CDR3 DNA reads TGCAGCGTCGCTATTCGACTAGCGGGTTTACCCTCCAGCTCCTACAATGAGCAGTTCTTC.

The J gene is TRBJ2-7, the V gene TRBV2; D possibly corresponds to TRBD2 (6 bases). CDR1 is SNHLY and CDR2 is FYNNEI in the germline V gene. This CDR3 is built from 14 residues. Deletions cut 1 base from V and 3 bases from J, with 10 bases between. This CDR3 reads CASSEGREYYEQYF. CDR3 in DNA: TGTGCCAGCAGTGAAGGTCGGGAGTACTACGAGCAGTACTTC.

CDR3 nucleotide sequence: TGTGCCAGCAGACCAAGGCGAGGGGGAAGCAATCAGCCCCAGCATTTT. Translation: CASRPRRGGSNQPQHF. The rearrangement uses TRBV27 and TRBJ1-5; a possible D gene is TRBD1 (6 bases). Germline V gene lookup returns CDR1 MNHEY and CDR2 SMNVEV (reference sequence). This CDR3 has 16 residues. The germline V and J ends were trimmed by 6 bases and 1 base, with 16 bases remaining between them.

The V call is TRBV27, the J call TRBJ2-6; D is undetermined. The CDR3 is 16 residues long. V was trimmed by 4 bases and J by 0 bases, leaving 10 bases between them. CDR1 MNHEY and CDR2 SMNVEV come from the germline V gene (reference sequence). CDR3 nucleotides: TGTGCCAGCAGTTCCTTGGCAATCTCTGGGGCCAACGTCCTGACTTTC. Translating it yields CASSSLAISGANVLTF.

V is TRBV30 and J is TRBJ2-3; D possibly corresponds to TRBD1 (5 bases). Germline loops: CDR1 GTSNPN, CDR2 SVGIG (reference sequence). This CDR3 spans 13 amino acids. V dropped 4 bases and J dropped 0 bases, with 8 bases sitting between them. In nucleotides, the CDR3 is TGTGCCTGGAACGCAGGGAGCACAGATACGCAGTATTTT. As protein: CAWNAGSTDTQYF.

The chain links TRBV6-1 to TRBJ2-1; D is uncertain. From germline, CDR1 is MNHNS and CDR2 SASEGT. The CDR3 has 10 amino acids. V lost 5 bases and J lost 4, with 0 bases in between. The CDR3 nucleotides read TGTGCCAGCAGTTACAATGAGCAGTTCTTC. This translates into CASSYNEQFF.

The chain's CDR3 is CASSLRGPAYGYTF. The CDR3 region has the DNA TGCGCCAGCAGCTTGAGGGGGCCCGCTTATGGCTACACCTTC. The V call is TRBV5-1, the J call TRBJ1-2, with 7 bases matching TRBD1. The CDR3 is 14 residues long. With 1 base clipped from V and 5 bases from J, the junction kept 5 bases outside the gene matches. CDR1 and CDR2 from the germline V gene are SGHRS and YFSETQ.

The V gene is TRBV30, the J gene TRBJ2-6, with D maybe TRBD1 (5 bases). Germline-derived CDR1 and CDR2 are GTSNPN and SVGIG (reference sequence). The length of the CDR3 is 17 residues. Trimming stripped 0 bases from V and 0 bases from J, with 12 bases between. Here the CDR3 reads CAWSVFRADSGANVLTF. The CDR3 coding sequence is TGTGCCTGGAGTGTTTTCAGGGCAGACTCTGGGGCCAACGTCCTGACTTTC.

This rearrangement joins TRBV12-5 to TRBJ1-4; a possible D gene is TRBD1 (5 bases). This CDR3 is built from 15 residues. V was shortened by 2 bases and J by 8 bases, with 15 bases between the two germline ends. CDR1 and CDR2 (germline): LGHNT, FRNRAP. The chain's CDR3 is CASGLWTPGREKLFF. CDR3 DNA sequence: TGTGCTAGTGGTTTGTGGACTCCAGGGCGAGAAAAACTGTTTTTT.

In its sample, this clone was seen a few times. The genes are TRBV19 and TRBJ1-2; TRBD1 might be the D (5 bases). The CDR3 spans 12 residues. Looked up from germline, CDR1 is LNHDA and CDR2 is SQIVND (reference sequence). Trimming removed 4 bases at V and 3 bases at J, with 6 bases between. The CDR3 sequence is CASSTGHYGYTF. The CDR3 DNA sequence: TGTGCCAGTAGTACAGGGCACTATGGCTACACCTTC.

This clone has only one observation. V and J are TRBV29-1 and TRBJ1-1, with D uncertain. Trimming pared 5 bases from V and 4 bases from J, leaving 8 bases between. The CDR3 runs to 11 residues. Germline CDR1 reads SQVTM; CDR2 reads ANQGSEA. The chain's CDR3 is CSVLWSTEAFF. The CDR3 DNA reads TGCAGCGTTCTGTGGAGCACTGAAGCTTTCTTT.

The gene calls are TRBV4-1 and TRBJ2-5, with no clear D. Trimming stripped 0 bases from V and 5 bases from J, with 4 bases between. CDR3 size: 12 residues. Per germline, CDR1 MGHRA and CDR2 YSYEKL. The DNA for the CDR3 is TGCGCCAGCAGCCAAGATAGGGAGACCCAGTACTTC. This sequence encodes CASSQDRETQYF.

The chain is built from TRBV6-5 and TRBJ2-3, with 8 bases fitting TRBD2. V dropped 6 bases and J dropped 3; count of bases not matched to a gene: 8. This CDR3 has 15 amino acids. The germline gives CDR1 MNHEY, CDR2 SVGAGI. CDR3 bases: TGTGCCAGCAGCCGAAGCGGGAGAGGGACAGATACGCAGTATTTT. Translating gives CASSRSGRGTDTQYF.

The chain joins TRBV27 to TRBJ2-5, with 7 bases aligning to TRBD2. Looked up from germline, CDR1 is MNHEY and CDR2 is SMNVEV (reference sequence). CDR3 size: 14 residues. V trimming: 5 bases; J trimming: 4 bases; junction bases outside the gene matches: 7. CDR3 loop: CASSHQTSRETQYF. The CDR3 region has the DNA TGTGCCAGCAGTCATCAGACTAGCAGAGAGACCCAGTACTTC.

This chain joins TRBV30 and TRBJ1-4; D ambiguous. The germline V gene encodes CDR1 GTSNPN and CDR2 SVGIG (reference sequence). CDR3 length equals 17 residues. The V gene lost 0 bases and the J gene lost 5 bases, with 19 bases spanning the gap. CDR3 residues: CAWSVLSGARGNEKLFF. The CDR3 nucleotides are TGTGCCTGGAGTGTTCTTTCGGGTGCTCGCGGCAATGAAAAACTGTTTTTT.

The chain is built from TRBV30 and TRBJ2-7; D is unclear. Trimming took off 1 base at V and 0 bases at J, with 13 bases between the two ends. The CDR3 consists of 15 residues. Germline values: CDR1 GTSNPN, CDR2 SVGIG (reference sequence). This CDR3 reads CAWSDGRPFSYEQYF. CDR3 DNA sequence: TGTGCCTGGAGTGACGGACGGCCGTTCTCCTACGAGCAGTACTTC.

V usage is TRBV6-5 and J usage is TRBJ1-3; tentative D call: TRBD1 (5 bases). Germline V CDR1 and CDR2: MNHEY, SVGAGI. The CDR3 has 11 residues. The germline V and J ends were trimmed by 0 bases and 14 bases, with 8 bases remaining between them. The CDR3 DNA follows: TGTGCCAGCAGTTACTCTGGGGCACTATATTTT. Translated, it gives CASSYSGALYF.

The chain has TRBV25-1 and TRBJ2-1; D may match TRBD1 or TRBD2 (6 bases each). V dropped 4 bases and J dropped 9 bases, with 19 bases sitting between them. Per the germline V gene, CDR1 is MGHDK and CDR2 is SYGVNS. The CDR3 has 15 amino acids. The CDR3 DNA reads TGTGCCAGCAGTGCAGACAAAAGGGGGAGGTGTGAGCAGTTCTTC. Protein product: CASSADKRGRCEQFF.